Below are 29 T cell receptor beta chains sequenced from a single sample in a study of control samples from healthy donors and cancer patients. Sequencing was performed with immunoSEQ multiplex PCR; in TCRdb, only in-frame clones are kept and a portion is missing. The sample consists of approximately 150,000 clones, about 90% of them appearing once. The specimen sequenced was blood. These receptors all stem from a man aged 18 to 30 in good health.

A note on this clone: Germline and junction disagree at one end, which may indicate a read error. The chain uses TRBV5-1 and TRBJ1-1, with 8 bases matching TRBD1. The CDR3 sequence is 16 residues long. Germline V lookup: CDR1 SGHRS, CDR2 YFSETQ. This CDR3 reads CASSFLNRGMNTEAFF. As DNA, the CDR3 is TGCGCCAGCAGCTTCCTGAACAGGGGGATGAACACTGAGGCTTTCTTT.

The gene calls are TRBV15 and TRBJ2-7; D gene unclear. Per germline, CDR1 LNHNV and CDR2 YYDKDF (reference sequence). Trimming shortened V by 0 bases and J by 3 bases, and 9 bases separated the two germline ends. The CDR3 contains 14 residues. Here the CDR3 reads CATSRDPADYEQYF. The CDR3 DNA follows: TGTGCCACCAGCAGAGATCCTGCAGACTACGAGCAGTACTTC.

J is TRBJ2-2 and V is TRBV7-3; tentative D call: TRBD1 (5 bases). The CDR3 runs to 17 residues. Trimming took 1 base from V and 0 from J, leaving 12 bases between them. Germline V gene data show CDR1 as SGHTA and CDR2 as FQGTGA. For the CDR3, the DNA is TGTGCCAGCAGCTTAAACCCTGTAGGGGCGAACACCGGGGAGCTGTTTTTT. This codes for CASSLNPVGANTGELFF.

The chain links TRBV4-2 to TRBJ1-3; D is unresolved. Germline V gene lookup returns CDR1 LGHNA and CDR2 YNFKEQ. V shed 2 bases and J shed 1 base, with 15 bases lying between them. The CDR3 sequence is 17 residues long. CDR3 loop: CASSQPTEDRSGNTIYF. CDR3 in DNA: TGTGCCAGCAGCCAACCGACTGAGGACCGATCTGGAAACACCATATATTTT.

This clone was seen a single time. This chain connects TRBV5-5 to TRBJ2-1; 12 bases map to TRBD2. The length of the CDR3 is 16 residues. Germline CDR1 reads SGHKS; CDR2 reads YYEKEE (reference sequence). J was trimmed by 10 bases and V by 3 bases; bases with no gene match: 11. The chain's CDR3 is CASSSTSGGRGVEQFF. The DNA of the CDR3 is TGTGCCAGCAGCTCGACTAGCGGGGGAAGAGGGGTCGAGCAGTTCTTC. Drawing the rest from reference TRBV5-5 and TRBJ2-1, the complete variable domain is DAGVTQSPTHLIKTRGQQVTLRCSPISGHKSVSWYQQVLGQGPQFIFQYYEKEERGRGNFPDRFSARQFPNYSSELNVNALLLGDSALYLCASSSTSGGRGVEQFFGPGTRLTVL.

The chain combines TRBV7-9 with TRBJ1-3; a weak D match, TRBD1 (5 bases). CDR1 and CDR2 from the germline V gene are SEHNR and FQNEAQ (reference sequence). V gave up 6 bases and J gave up 1 base, with 22 bases separating them. This CDR3 spans 18 amino acids. DNA of the CDR3: TGTGCCAGCAGGCCCGGTCCCAGGGCCCCAAGATCTGGAAACACCATATATTTT. Protein: CASRPGPRAPRSGNTIYF.

This clone was seen more than once but under ten times. The chain carries TRBV2 and TRBJ2-6; a possible D gene is TRBD1 (5 bases). The CDR3 totals 14 residues. Germline loops: CDR1 SNHLY, CDR2 FYNNEI. Trimming took 4 bases from V and 2 from J, leaving 6 bases between them. The CDR3 sequence: CASSAQAGANVLTF. The CDR3 DNA sequence: TGTGCCAGCAGTGCACAGGCTGGGGCCAACGTCCTGACTTTC.

V usage is TRBV10-3 and J usage is TRBJ1-2; possible D gene TRBD1, 5 bases. Per germline, CDR1 ENHRY and CDR2 SYGVKD. V lost 1 base and J 0 bases, leaving 12 bases between the germline ends. The length of the CDR3 is 16 residues. The CDR3 bases are TGTGCCATCAGTGAGTTCGGGGGTTCCGCTAACTATGGCTACACCTTC. Protein: CAISEFGGSANYGYTF.

The chain links TRBV7-2 to TRBJ1-5; D is perhaps TRBD1 (6 bases). V shed 8 bases and J shed 6 bases, with 14 bases lying between them. Germline-derived CDR1 and CDR2 are SGHTA and FQGNSA. The CDR3 runs to 13 residues. The CDR3 region has the DNA TGTGCCAGCGCCGACAGGTCTGGTCAGCCCCAGCATTTT. Its translation is CASADRSGQPQHF.

The J gene is TRBJ2-3, the V gene TRBV7-9; TRBD2 matches at 7 bases. CDR3 length: 15 amino acids. Trimming at V came to 6 bases and at J to 0 bases, leaving 6 bases not matched to a gene. Germline V gene data show CDR1 as SEHNR and CDR2 as FQNEAQ (reference sequence). This chain's CDR3 is CASRPGGTSTDTQYF. The CDR3 DNA sequence: TGTGCCAGCAGACCGGGGGGTACTAGCACAGATACGCAGTATTTT.

The chain joins TRBV4-3 to TRBJ2-1; perhaps TRBD1 as D (7 bases). Per germline, CDR1 LGHNA and CDR2 YSLEER. The CDR3 has 16 amino acids. Trimming took off 0 bases at V and 4 bases at J, with 13 bases between the two ends. The CDR3 is CASSQERPGGYNEQFF. For the CDR3, the DNA is TGCGCCAGCAGCCAAGAACGGCCAGGGGGGTACAATGAGCAGTTCTTC.

The chain is built from TRBV30 and TRBJ2-5; 8 nucleotides agree with TRBD2. With 2 bases clipped from V and 5 bases from J, the junction kept 7 bases outside the gene matches. Germline CDR1 GTSNPN, CDR2 SVGIG (reference sequence). CDR3 size: 14 residues. The CDR3 reads CAWSPGLAGETQYF. The CDR3 bases are TGTGCCTGGAGTCCCGGACTAGCTGGGGAGACCCAGTACTTC.

The chain links TRBV28 to TRBJ2-7; 9 bases line up with TRBD1. The trim removed 6 bases at V and 6 bases at J, leaving 6 bases unmatched. The CDR3 contains 13 residues. CDR1 and CDR2 from the germline V gene are MDHEN and SYDVKM. As DNA, the CDR3 is TGTGCCAGCAGGTCCGCGGGACAGGGCGAGCAGTACTTC. Residues: CASRSAGQGEQYF.

The genes are TRBV5-6 and TRBJ1-1; D remains unclear. The CDR3 covers 14 residues. Between the trimmed V and J ends, which lost 0 bases and 1 base, there was a span of 7 bases. Looked up from germline, CDR1 is SGHDT and CDR2 is YYEEEE. The CDR3 bases are TGTGCCAGCAGCTTGGCCCCAGGGAACACTGAAGCTTTCTTT. Residues: CASSLAPGNTEAFF.

This clone was found a few times. CDR3 sequence reads: CASSEMGSLNTGELFF. CDR3 sequence (DNA): TGTGCCAGCAGTGAAATGGGTTCACTTAACACCGGGGAGCTGTTTTTT. The chain carries TRBV2 and TRBJ2-2; D ambiguous. Germline assignment: CDR1 SNHLY and CDR2 FYNNEI. The CDR3 contains 16 residues. V lost 2 bases and J 2 bases, leaving 12 bases between the germline ends.

In this sample, this clone turned up a few times. The V and J genes are TRBV4-3 and TRBJ1-5; a possible D gene is TRBD1 (5 bases). The CDR3 is 17 residues long. Trimming left V 0 bases short and J 3 bases short, with 15 bases between. Germline CDR1 LGHNA, CDR2 YSLEER. DNA for the CDR3: TGCGCCAGCAGCCAAGATGGCCCGGGGGGGTACAATCAGCCCCAGCATTTT. It codes for CASSQDGPGGYNQPQHF.

This clone was picked up a small number of times. The CDR3 bases are TGCGCCAGCAGCCTCAATCCGGGCATCTCTGGAAACACCATATATTTT. Translated: CASSLNPGISGNTIYF. The V gene is TRBV5-1, the J gene TRBJ1-3; D is uncertain. The CDR3 is 16 amino acids. The germline gives CDR1 SGHRS, CDR2 YFSETQ. Trimming took off 4 bases at V and 0 bases at J, with 14 bases between the two ends.

This chain uses TRBV19 with TRBJ1-1; tentative D call: TRBD1 (5 bases). Germline V gene sequence: CDR1 LNHDA, CDR2 SQIVND (reference sequence). The CDR3 sequence is 16 residues long. V lost 3 bases and J 2 bases, leaving 16 bases between the germline ends. Written as DNA, the CDR3 is TGTGCCAGTAGTATCATAGGGGCGGGCATAAACACTGAAGCTTTCTTT. It encodes CASSIIGAGINTEAFF.

This clone has a single count. The rearrangement links TRBV6-5 to TRBJ1-3, with D possibly matching TRBD1 (6 bases). Germline V gene sequence: CDR1 MNHEY, CDR2 SVGAGI. The CDR3 sequence is 14 residues long. The ends were cut back, 6 bases at V and 2 bases at J, with 11 bases in the middle. CDR3 in amino acids: CASRPTGPGNTIYF. CDR3 in DNA: TGTGCCAGCAGGCCCACAGGGCCTGGAAACACCATATATTTT.

This CDR3 is CASSLPTLAASYEQYF. For the CDR3, the DNA is TGTGCCAGCAGCTTACCGACACTAGCGGCCTCCTACGAGCAGTACTTC. V gene TRBV7-2 combines with J gene TRBJ2-7; 8 bases are a match to TRBD2. Trimming removed 2 bases from V and 0 bases from J; junction bases left unmatched: 6. Per germline, CDR1 SGHTA and CDR2 FQGNSA. CDR3 size: 16 residues.

The chain has TRBV28 and TRBJ1-6; D is undetermined. The germline V gene encodes CDR1 MDHEN and CDR2 SYDVKM. Trimming took off 6 bases at V and 6 bases at J, with 18 bases between the two ends. This CDR3 is built from 16 residues. The DNA for the CDR3 is TGTGCCAGCAGAAGTCCCTTGGGAGGGATTAATTCACCCCTCCACTTT. It yields the protein CASRSPLGGINSPLHF.

This clone has just a few counts. The rearrangement joins TRBV7-9 to TRBJ1-1, with D unresolved. V was shortened by 0 bases and J by 3 bases, with 8 bases between the two germline ends. The CDR3 is made up of 14 amino acids. Per germline, CDR1 SEHNR and CDR2 FQNEAQ (reference sequence). The CDR3 nucleotides read TGTGCCAGCAGCTTAGCCGGCACGCACACTGAAGCTTTCTTT. The encoded protein is CASSLAGTHTEAFF.

This chain links TRBV7-9 with TRBJ2-7; D possibly uses TRBD1 or TRBD2 (7 bases each). This CDR3 region has 15 residues. Germline V gives CDR1 SEHNR, CDR2 FQNEAQ (reference sequence). V lost 0 bases and J lost 6, with 15 bases in between. CDR3 DNA: TGTGCCAGCAGCTTAGCGGGGAGGGGGCAGGCCGAGCAGTACTTC. Translated: CASSLAGRGQAEQYF.

The chain carries TRBV6-1 and TRBJ1-2, with D possibly TRBD1 on 5 matching bases. The CDR3 contains 15 residues. Germline lookup yields CDR1 MNHNS and CDR2 SASEGT. Trimming took 0 bases from V and 1 from J, leaving 9 bases between them. The CDR3 spells CASSEAGGVNYGYTF. The CDR3 DNA sequence: TGTGCCAGCAGTGAAGCCGGGGGGGTTAACTATGGCTACACCTTC.

V is TRBV30 and J is TRBJ2-5, with 9 nucleotides matching TRBD2. The ends lost 3 bases at V and 5 bases at J; junction bases unmatched: 4. The germline CDR1 and CDR2 sequences are GTSNPN and SVGIG (reference sequence). The length of the CDR3 is 13 residues. CDR3 in amino acids: CAWRSGGTETQYF. CDR3 nucleotide sequence: TGTGCCTGGAGGAGCGGGGGGACTGAGACCCAGTACTTC. The whole variable domain, remainder taken from reference TRBV30 and TRBJ2-5, is SQTIHQWPATLVQPVGSPLSLECTVEGTSNPNLYWYRQAAGRGLQLLFYSVGIGQISSEVPQNLSASRPQDRQFILSSKKLLLSDSGFYLCAWRSGGTETQYFGPGTRLLVL.

This clone was seen once. V and J are TRBV5-1 and TRBJ2-7, with TRBD1 matching 9 bases. The CDR3 covers 14 residues. V lost 4 bases, J lost 4 bases, and 6 bases stayed unmatched. The V gene's germline CDR1 is SGHRS and CDR2 YFSETQ. CDR3 in DNA: TGCGCCAGCAGCCCGGGACAGGGTTTTTACGAGCAGTACTTC. Protein sequence: CASSPGQGFYEQYF.

The rearrangement links TRBV19 to TRBJ2-1; no firm D call. The CDR3 totals 14 residues. The ends were cut back, 5 bases at V and 5 bases at J, with 13 bases in the middle. The germline CDR1 and CDR2 sequences are LNHDA and SQIVND (reference sequence). CDR3 coding DNA: TGTGCCAGTAGTTTCCACTCGGATGACAATGAGCAGTTCTTC. Amino acid sequence: CASSFHSDDNEQFF.

Regarding this clone: The junction and the germline gene differ at one end; a read error may be behind it. The chain joins TRBV27 to TRBJ2-7; D may correspond to TRBD1 or TRBD2 (5 bases each). Germline lookup yields CDR1 MNHEY and CDR2 SMNVEV (reference sequence). The CDR3 spans 14 residues. In DNA, the CDR3 is TGTGCCAGCAGTCTATCCCTGGGGGCCTACGAGCAGTACTTC. Protein: CASSLSLGAYEQYF.

The genes are TRBV7-9 and TRBJ1-1, with TRBD1 as a possible D gene (5 bases). Germline assignment: CDR1 SEHNR and CDR2 FQNEAQ (reference sequence). CDR3 size: 17 residues. The germline V and J ends were trimmed by 3 bases and 1 base, with 18 bases remaining between them. The chain's CDR3 is CASSFSPGTGRNTEAFF. In DNA, the CDR3 is TGTGCCAGCAGCTTTTCCCCTGGGACGGGTCGGAACACTGAAGCTTTCTTT.